The source of this T cell receptor (beta chain) is a study of T cell responses to AZD1222 COVID-19 vaccine. Broader study findings: Clonal diversity was possibly underestimated; the donors were predominantly white British and more often female. Reportedly, nearly half of unique spike TCRs recognized epitopes outside B.1.351/B.1.1.7 mutations.

Sequenced by immunoSEQ multiplex PCR; TCRdb stores in-frame clones only, minus some. This table holds approximately 180,000 clones, approximately 90% found once. Comments on this clone: Its antigen is not known.

The V gene end was trimmed by 6 bases and the J gene end by 6 bases; junction bases not matched to a gene: 2. The CDR3 sequence is 13 residues long. Germline V gene lookup returns CDR1 SNHLY and CDR2 FYNNEI. The specimen was peripheral blood, collected on day 0 of AZD1222 vaccination. The chain joins TRBV2 to TRBJ1-4, with 9 nucleotides matching TRBD1. The sequence came from an adult in good health. CDR3 loop: CASSGQGYEKLFF. The CDR3 DNA reads TGTGCCAGCAGCGGACAGGGGTATGAAAAACTGTTTTTT.